The subject of this entry is one TCR beta chain. The source of the sample is a study of blood T cell repertoires in COVID-19. Study summary: PBMCs, B-cell-depleted T cells, or T cells were the source of the cDNA or gDNA that made up the material.

In the original processing: Estimation of nucleated cell counts was performed using reference gene primer amplification. Sequencing used immunoSEQ multiplex PCR; TCRdb keeps in-frame clones, though not all of them. V and J calls and clone size come straight from that table; D and trimming were deduced from the DNA. The sample has 130,000 or so clones, 75% to 90% seen once. Unmatched junction bases numbered 12, after V lost 6 bases and J lost 4 bases. The germline V gene encodes CDR1 SGHTS and CDR2 YDEGEE. There are 16 residues in the CDR3. The genes are TRBV5-8 and TRBJ2-1, with TRBD2 matching 8 bases. This TCR was recovered from a man over 45 with active or convalescent COVID-19. Sequenced sample: peripheral blood. CDR3 sequence: CASTKPAGTRYNEQFF. DNA for the CDR3: TGTGCCAGCACCAAACCAGCTGGGACTAGATACAATGAGCAGTTCTTC.